This TCR beta chain was observed in a study of cytomegalovirus exposure and HLA in healthy donors. Study details: When fewer than 400 donors were genotyped, about 80% of them were found to fall in the Caucasian-associated ancestry cluster.

When sampled, the donors appeared nominally healthy, though they likely had unrecorded immune exposures. General study results and limits: Reports credit the classifier with highly specific, highly sensitive diagnosis of cytomegalovirus status. Earlier analysis yielded a pattern in which most TCR beta V segments were productive about 90% or about 30% of the time.

With regard to this clone: Its target is not known.

A multiplex PCR was run with 60 Vbeta primers and 13 Jbeta primers. Profiled with immunoSEQ multiplex PCR; TCRdb holds only in-frame clones, not every one. This sample yields about 190,000 clones, of which 60% to 80% are seen a single time; around 3.2% belongs to the top ten. The specimen was PBMCs. This TCR was recovered from a woman aged 25-40 years in good health and CMV-seropositive.

The chain's CDR3 is CASSFLGQGSGYTF. The CDR3 DNA reads TGTGCCAGCAGCTTCTTGGGACAGGGAAGTGGCTACACCTTC. The chain combines TRBV11-2 with TRBJ1-2; the match to TRBD1 covers 9 bases. The V and J ends lost 3 bases and 7 bases, in that order; junction bases with no gene match: 6. CDR1 and CDR2 (germline): SGHAT, FQNNGV. There are 14 residues in the CDR3.